Shown below are 27 T cell receptor beta chains from a single sample sequenced in a study of blood T cell repertoires in COVID-19. Profiled with immunoSEQ multiplex PCR; TCRdb holds only in-frame clones, not every one. The data hold around 270,000 clones, with 75% to 90% observed a single time. Input material: PBMCs or T cells enriched from blood (not recorded which). The receptors shown here come from a woman aged 25 to 39 who had recovered from COVID-19.

This clone was seen a handful of times. V is TRBV18 and J is TRBJ2-3; perhaps TRBD2 as D (6 bases). Germline V CDR1 and CDR2: KGHSH, LQKENI. This CDR3 spans 15 amino acids. The ends were cut back, 3 bases at V and 5 bases at J, with 15 bases in the middle. CDR3 loop: CASSPGGSSGDTQYF. Here the CDR3 DNA reads TGTGCCAGCTCACCGGGGGGTTCCTCGGGAGATACGCAGTATTTT.

As DNA, the CDR3 is TGCGCCAGCAGCTTTAGCGGGGCCGGGGGAGAGACCCAGTACTTC. Translation: CASSFSGAGGETQYF. The rearrangement joins TRBV5-1 to TRBJ2-5, with 8 bases aligning to TRBD2. The CDR3 runs to 15 residues. The V segment lost 2 bases and the J segment 4 bases; nucleotides outside the gene matches: 7. Per the germline V gene, CDR1 is SGHRS and CDR2 is YFSETQ.

This clone is a singleton in its sample. The gene calls are TRBV7-8 and TRBJ1-5; tentative D call: TRBD1 (5 bases). This CDR3 comprises 14 residues. CDR1 and CDR2 (germline): SGHVS, FQNEAQ. V dropped 1 base and J dropped 7 bases, with 11 bases sitting between them. The CDR3 sequence is CASSLGGRGQPQHF. The CDR3, as DNA: TGTGCCAGCAGCTTAGGGGGCCGGGGGCAGCCCCAGCATTTT. The full variable domain, its missing parts supplied by reference TRBV7-8 and TRBJ1-5, is GAGVSQSPRYKVAKRGQDVALRCDPISGHVSLFWYQQALGQGPEFLTYFQNEAQLDKSGLPSDRFFAERPEGSVSTLKIQRTQQEDSAVYLCASSLGGRGQPQHFGDGTRLSIL.

This clone was picked up a small number of times. J is TRBJ1-2 and V is TRBV4-1; D ambiguous. V lost 1 base and J lost 3, with 12 bases in between. The germline V gene encodes CDR1 MGHRA and CDR2 YSYEKL. This CDR3 contains 15 residues. The CDR3 bases are TGCGCCAGCAGCCAAGGGATCAGCCAGGACTATGGCTACACCTTC. Amino acids: CASSQGISQDYGYTF.

The chain employs TRBV4-1 and TRBJ2-7; TRBD1 aligns across 9 bases. The trim removed 0 bases at V and 3 bases at J, leaving 3 bases unmatched. CDR1 is MGHRA and CDR2 is YSYEKL in the germline V gene. The CDR3 length is 15 residues. CDR3 in amino acids: CASSQEKGQGYEQYF. In DNA, the CDR3 is TGCGCCAGCAGCCAAGAAAAGGGACAGGGCTACGAGCAGTACTTC.

CDR3 region: CASSLWKGVDTGELFF. CDR3 coding DNA: TGTGCCAGCAGTTTATGGAAGGGGGTGGACACCGGGGAGCTGTTTTTT. The chain joins TRBV28 to TRBJ2-2; maybe TRBD1 (6 bases). Trimming cost V 0 bases and J 3 bases, with 11 bases left between them. Germline loops: CDR1 MDHEN, CDR2 SYDVKM. The CDR3 is 16 residues long.

The chain recombines TRBV5-4 with TRBJ2-7, with D tentatively TRBD1 (6 bases). CDR1 is SGHNT and CDR2 is YYREEE in the germline V gene (reference sequence). The CDR3 length is 15 residues. The V end was cut by 4 bases, the J end by 0 bases, with 14 bases between. In DNA, the CDR3 is TGTGCCAGCAGCCAACCGGACAGACCCTCCTACGAGCAGTACTTC. Translating gives CASSQPDRPSYEQYF.

In this sample, this clone turned up once. The CDR3 here is CASSFPLSGTARDFEQYF. The CDR3 region has the DNA TGTGCCAGCAGTTTTCCCCTCTCCGGGACAGCCAGAGATTTCGAGCAGTACTTC. This chain connects TRBV28 to TRBJ2-7; 7 nucleotides agree with TRBD1. The germline gives CDR1 MDHEN, CDR2 SYDVKM. J was trimmed by 6 bases and V by 3 bases; bases with no gene match: 20. This CDR3 comprises 18 residues.

V gene TRBV6-5 combines with J gene TRBJ1-1; D gene uncertain. The CDR3 contains 11 residues. Trimming pared 2 bases from V and 11 bases from J, leaving 9 bases between. Germline CDR1 is MNHEY and CDR2 is SVGAGI. The CDR3 DNA reads as TGTGCCAGCAGTTACGGTGGTCGGGCTTTCTTT. Its translation: CASSYGGRAFF.

This chain connects TRBV7-9 to TRBJ1-2, with D maybe TRBD1 (5 bases). V was trimmed by 5 bases and J by 2 bases, leaving 9 bases between them. Germline V CDR1 and CDR2: SEHNR, FQNEAQ (reference sequence). The CDR3 runs to 13 residues. The DNA of the CDR3 is TGTGCCAGCAGCCTGGAGGGGAACTATGGCTACACCTTC. Translated, it gives CASSLEGNYGYTF.

In DNA form, the CDR3 reads TGTGCCAGTAGTGGGGACAGGGGGCCTGAAGCTTTCTTT. It yields the protein CASSGDRGPEAFF. The chain carries TRBV19 and TRBJ1-1; 12 bases are a match to TRBD1. The CDR3 is made up of 13 amino acids. The germline V gene has CDR1 LNHDA and CDR2 SQIVND (reference sequence). The junction had 1 base not matched to a gene; V was cut back by 5 bases and J by 6 bases.

J is TRBJ1-2 and V is TRBV9; D is unclear. The length of the CDR3 is 16 residues. Per the germline V gene, CDR1 is SGDLS and CDR2 is YYNGEE. V was pared by 1 base and J by 7 bases, with 20 bases between. In nucleotides, the CDR3 is TGTGCCAGCAGCGTACACGAGGGCAGCGTGGGGTCTGGCTACACCTTC. This translates into CASSVHEGSVGSGYTF.

The chain links TRBV12-3 or TRBV12-4 to TRBJ1-5; TRBD1 is a possible D gene (5 bases). This CDR3 has 13 amino acids. V was trimmed by 6 bases and J by 6 bases, leaving 12 bases between them. CDR3 sequence: CASRGGVGQPQHF. Here the CDR3 DNA reads TGTGCCAGCAGGGGGGGGGTAGGTCAGCCCCAGCATTTT.

The J gene is TRBJ2-7, the V gene TRBV24-1; D gene uncertain. Germline V gives CDR1 KGHDR, CDR2 SFDVKD. The CDR3 runs 13 residues. V dropped 3 bases and J dropped 1 base, with 6 bases sitting between them. CDR3 region: CATSDRSSYEQYF. The CDR3 DNA reads as TGTGCCACCAGTGATCGGTCGTCCTACGAGCAGTACTTC.

V gene TRBV3-1 (or the pseudogene TRBV3-2) combines with J gene TRBJ1-2, with D possibly TRBD1 on 6 matching bases. Germline loops: CDR1 LGHDT, CDR2 YNNKEL (reference sequence). Trimming pared 6 bases from V and 4 bases from J, leaving 9 bases between. The CDR3 sequence is 12 residues long. The CDR3 sequence: CASRTGSYGYTF. CDR3 bases: TGTGCCAGCAGGACAGGATCCTATGGCTACACCTTC.

V and J are TRBV10-3 and TRBJ1-3; unclear D gene. There are 15 residues in the CDR3. Trimming shortened V by 6 bases and J by 5 bases, and 17 bases separated the two germline ends. In germline, CDR1 is ENHRY, CDR2 SYGVKD. The CDR3 here is CAISPRGRGRNTIYF. The CDR3 DNA follows: TGTGCCATCAGCCCTCGAGGTCGCGGAAGAAACACCATATATTTT.

The V and J genes are TRBV4-1 and TRBJ1-5; D is perhaps TRBD1 (6 bases). With 1 base removed from V and 3 bases from J, the gap between germline ends came to 19 bases. CDR3 size: 18 residues. Germline V CDR1 and CDR2: MGHRA, YSYEKL. The CDR3 DNA sequence: TGCGCCAGCAGCCAAGTTGGGAGGGCACAGGGCACCAATCAGCCCCAGCATTTT. Its translation is CASSQVGRAQGTNQPQHF.

This clone has only a few counts. This chain joins TRBV19 and TRBJ1-5; 10 bases are shared with TRBD1. Trimming at V came to 8 bases and at J to 6 bases, leaving 7 bases not matched to a gene. The CDR3 loop spans 14 amino acids. CDR1 is LNHDA, CDR2 SQIVND, per germline (reference sequence). CDR3 coding DNA: TGTGCCAGTGGGAGACAGGGGGCGGGTCAGCCCCAGCATTTT. Amino acids: CASGRQGAGQPQHF.

Points on this clone: This CDR3 is also generated by other DNA sequences in the sample. The gene calls are TRBV11-2 and TRBJ1-1; no reliable D call. In germline, CDR1 is SGHAT, CDR2 FQNNGV. There are 12 residues in the CDR3. V was cut by 5 bases and J by 4 bases, with 8 bases left in between. CDR3 in amino acids: CASSPEGTEAFF. In DNA form, the CDR3 reads TGTGCCAGCAGCCCAGAGGGCACTGAAGCTTTCTTT.

The J gene is TRBJ2-1, the V gene TRBV18; 9 nucleotides align to TRBD2. This CDR3 is 18 amino acids long. Looked up from germline, CDR1 is KGHSH and CDR2 is LQKENI. V lost 2 bases to trimming and J lost 11 bases; unmatched junction nucleotides: 19. The CDR3 DNA reads TGTGCCAGCTCACCAACGGACGGGGACTTAGCGGGAGAAGCTCAGCAGTTCTTC. Its protein is CASSPTDGDLAGEAQQFF. The full variable domain, in which reference TRBV18 and TRBJ2-1 provide the parts outside the CDR3, is NAGVMQNPRHLVRRRGQEARLRCSPMKGHSHVYWYRQLPEEGLKFMVYLQKENIIDESGMPKERFSAEFPKEGPSILRIQQVVRGDSAAYFCASSPTDGDLAGEAQQFFGPGTRLTVL.

The chain carries TRBV4-1 and TRBJ1-3; 7 bases align to TRBD1. The CDR3 sequence is 15 residues long. The germline V gene encodes CDR1 MGHRA and CDR2 YSYEKL. Trimming at V came to 4 bases and at J to 7 bases, leaving 10 bases not matched to a gene. CDR3 in DNA: TGCGCCAGCAGCCTAGGGACAGAGACTCGGAACACCATATATTTT. This encodes CASSLGTETRNTIYF.

J is TRBJ2-3 and V is TRBV27; no reliable D call. The CDR3 has 15 residues. The germline gives CDR1 MNHEY, CDR2 SMNVEV (reference sequence). V lost 0 bases and J 4 bases, leaving 11 bases between the germline ends. CDR3 sequence reads: CASSLSASLSDTQYF. The CDR3 DNA sequence: TGTGCCAGCAGTTTATCAGCTAGTCTCTCAGATACGCAGTATTTT.

This rearrangement joins TRBV6-4 to TRBJ1-5, with TRBD1 matching over 8 bases. V trimming: 3 bases; J trimming: 2 bases; junction bases outside the gene matches: 3. The CDR3 runs to 15 residues. CDR1 is MRHNA, CDR2 SNTAGT, per germline. CDR3 nucleotide sequence: TGTGCCAGCAGTGAAACGACAGGGGGCAATCAGCCCCAGCATTTT. It codes for CASSETTGGNQPQHF.

CDR3 sequence reads: CASSVRAGANTGELFF. The DNA for the CDR3 is TGTGCCAGCAGTGTCAGGGCAGGGGCGAACACCGGGGAGCTGTTTTTT. The rearrangement uses TRBV6-1 and TRBJ2-2; a weak D match, TRBD1 (6 bases). V lost 4 bases and J 0 bases, leaving 12 bases between the germline ends. Germline CDR1 is MNHNS and CDR2 is SASEGT. The CDR3 runs to 16 residues.

The chain is built from TRBV27 and TRBJ2-3; 8 bases are a match to TRBD2. The CDR3 is 15 residues long. Germline V gene lookup returns CDR1 MNHEY and CDR2 SMNVEV (reference sequence). V lost 4 bases, J lost 3 bases, and 6 bases stayed unmatched. Written as DNA, the CDR3 is TGTGCCAGCAGTTCCGGGACTAGTGGTACAGATACGCAGTATTTT. Amino acids: CASSSGTSGTDTQYF.

This clone was seen repeatedly, ten times or more. The chain joins TRBV5-1 to TRBJ2-7; possibly TRBD1 for D (5 bases). The CDR3 consists of 12 residues. CDR1 and CDR2 from the germline V gene are SGHRS and YFSETQ. The V end was cut by 4 bases, the J end by 2 bases, with 7 bases between. For the CDR3, the DNA is TGCGCCAGCAGCCAGGACACCTACGAGCAGTACTTC. This gives the protein CASSQDTYEQYF.

The genes are TRBV19 and TRBJ1-5, with 8 nucleotides matching TRBD1. Per germline, CDR1 LNHDA and CDR2 SQIVND (reference sequence). V lost 10 bases and J lost 5; bases outside the gene matches: 7. There are 13 residues in the CDR3. The CDR3 spells CATMDREYQPQHF. The DNA for the CDR3 is TGTGCCACCATGGACAGGGAATATCAGCCCCAGCATTTT.